This TCR beta chain was profiled in a study of T-cell reconstitution after alpha-beta-depleted transplantation in children. Study-level results: A year post-transplant, T-cell counts and diversity derived mostly from newly produced T cells.

This clonotype was counted many times. Its matching antigen is unknown. This CDR3 is 19 amino acids long. Losses at the gene ends were 3 bases for V and 7 bases for J; bases not matched to a gene: 17. Germline V lookup: CDR1 MGHRA, CDR2 YSYEKL. Using unique molecular identifiers, the investigators prepared the TCRbeta library. TCRdb reprocessed the PCR reads via MiXCR and lists one record per CDR3 protein. This table holds about 440,000 distinct CDR3 sequences, roughly 43% found once. The J gene is TRBJ2-1, the V gene TRBV4-1; 11 positions agree with TRBD1. Sequencing used PBMCs, obtained before TCRalphabeta/CD19-depleted stem cell transplant. This clonotype was obtained from a girl aged 2-10 years with aplastic anemia, due to receive a stem cell transplant. CDR3 amino acids: CASSQGLLGVGQGGNEQFF. The CDR3 DNA reads as TGCGCCAGCAGCCAGGGGCTGCTGGGTGTGGGACAGGGGGGAAATGAGCAGTTCTTC.